These 2 T cell receptor beta chains came from one sample sequenced in a study of radiotherapy plus CTLA-4 blockade in lung cancer. The table came from immunoSEQ multiplex PCR; TCRdb's copy has only in-frame clones and leaves some out. This sample carries more than 75,000 clones, about four fifths of them seen once, and the ten largest clones take approximately 3%. The starting material was peripheral blood, obtained from a patient treated with radiotherapy plus ipilimumab. These receptors were taken from a human donor with non-small cell lung cancer who had a partial response to radiotherapy plus ipilimumab. Some clones in this sample may be carry-over from other donors' samples.

J is TRBJ1-4 and V is TRBV5-4, with TRBD1 identical over 9 bases. Germline lookup yields CDR1 SGHNT and CDR2 YYREEE (reference sequence). The CDR3 contains 14 residues. Unmatched junction bases numbered 2, after V lost 0 bases and J lost 8 bases. The CDR3 nucleotides read TGTGCCAGCAGCTTGGACAGGGGGCAGGAAAAACTGTTTTTT. Protein product: CASSLDRGQEKLFF.

The gene calls are TRBV15 and TRBJ1-4, with D possibly being TRBD1 (5 bases). The CDR3 has 13 residues. The V gene lost 8 bases and the J gene lost 6 bases, with 13 bases spanning the gap. Germline CDR1 is LNHNV and CDR2 is YYDKDF (reference sequence). The CDR3 protein is CATSRGTYEKLFF. Here the CDR3 DNA reads TGTGCCACCTCAAGGGGTACTTATGAAAAACTGTTTTTT.